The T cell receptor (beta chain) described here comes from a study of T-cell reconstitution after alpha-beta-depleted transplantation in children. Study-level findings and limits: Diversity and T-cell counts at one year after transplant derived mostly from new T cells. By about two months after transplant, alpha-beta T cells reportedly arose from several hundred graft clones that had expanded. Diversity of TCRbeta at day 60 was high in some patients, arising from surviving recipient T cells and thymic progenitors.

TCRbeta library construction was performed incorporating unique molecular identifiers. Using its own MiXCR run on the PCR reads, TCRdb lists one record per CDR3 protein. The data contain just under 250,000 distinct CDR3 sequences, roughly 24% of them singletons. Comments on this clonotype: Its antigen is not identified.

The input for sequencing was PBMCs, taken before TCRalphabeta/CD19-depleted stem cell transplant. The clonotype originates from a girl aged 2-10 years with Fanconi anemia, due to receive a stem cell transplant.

In DNA form, the CDR3 reads TGTGCCAGCAGTTGGGGACCGGAGGCCTACGAGCAGTACTTC. This encodes CASSWGPEAYEQYF. The chain combines TRBV27 with TRBJ2-7, with D possibly being TRBD1 or TRBD2 (5 bases each). The length of the CDR3 is 14 residues. Trimming took 4 bases from V and 2 from J, leaving 12 bases between them. CDR1 MNHEY and CDR2 SMNVEV come from the germline V gene (reference sequence).